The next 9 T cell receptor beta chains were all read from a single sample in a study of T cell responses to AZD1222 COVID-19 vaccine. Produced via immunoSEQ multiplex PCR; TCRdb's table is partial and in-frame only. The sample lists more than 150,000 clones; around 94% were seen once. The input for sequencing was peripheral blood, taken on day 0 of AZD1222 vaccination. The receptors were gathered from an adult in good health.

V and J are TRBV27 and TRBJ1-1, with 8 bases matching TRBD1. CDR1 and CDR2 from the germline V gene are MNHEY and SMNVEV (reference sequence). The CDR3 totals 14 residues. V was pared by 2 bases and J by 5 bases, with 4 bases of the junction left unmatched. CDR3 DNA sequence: TGTGCCAGCAGTTTAGACAGGGGTTATACTGAAGCTTTCTTT. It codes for CASSLDRGYTEAFF.

CDR3 coding DNA: TGTGCCAGCAGCGAGGGGGGTTCAGCGGGGGCCCCCGGTTCCGCAGATACGCAGTATTTT. Protein: CASSEGGSAGAPGSADTQYF. The V call is TRBV11-3, the J call TRBJ2-3, with 8 bases matching TRBD2. Germline CDR1 SGHNT, CDR2 YENEEA. Trimming removed 5 bases from V and 4 bases from J; junction bases left unmatched: 23. This CDR3 contains 20 residues.

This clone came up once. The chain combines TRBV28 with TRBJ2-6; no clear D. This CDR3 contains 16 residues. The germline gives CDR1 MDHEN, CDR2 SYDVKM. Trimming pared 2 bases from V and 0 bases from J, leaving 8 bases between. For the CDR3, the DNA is TGTGCCAGCAGTTTAGGGTTAAGCTCTGGGGCCAACGTCCTGACTTTC. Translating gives CASSLGLSSGANVLTF. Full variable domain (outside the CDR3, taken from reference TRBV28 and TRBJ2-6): DVKVTQSSRYLVKRTGEKVFLECVQDMDHENMFWYRQDPGLGLRLIYFSYDVKMKEKGDIPEGYSVSREKKERFSLILESASTNQTSMYLCASSLGLSSGANVLTFGAGSRLTVL.

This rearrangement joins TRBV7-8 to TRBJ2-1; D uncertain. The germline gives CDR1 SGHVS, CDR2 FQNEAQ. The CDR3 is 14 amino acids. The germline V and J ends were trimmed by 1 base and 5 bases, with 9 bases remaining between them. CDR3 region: CASSLGRANNEQFF. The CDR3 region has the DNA TGTGCCAGCAGCTTAGGTAGAGCGAACAATGAGCAGTTCTTC.

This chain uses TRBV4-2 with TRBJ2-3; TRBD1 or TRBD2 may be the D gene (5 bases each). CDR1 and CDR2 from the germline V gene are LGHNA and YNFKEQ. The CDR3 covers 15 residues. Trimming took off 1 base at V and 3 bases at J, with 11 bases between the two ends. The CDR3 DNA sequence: TGTGCCAGCAGCCAAGGGGGACCACCAACAGATACGCAGTATTTT. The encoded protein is CASSQGGPPTDTQYF.

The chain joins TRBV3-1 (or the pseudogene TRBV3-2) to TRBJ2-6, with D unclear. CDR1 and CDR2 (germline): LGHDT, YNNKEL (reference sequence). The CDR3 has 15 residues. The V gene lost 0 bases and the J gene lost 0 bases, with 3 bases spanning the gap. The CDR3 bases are TGTGCCAGCAGCCAAGACAGCTCTGGGGCCAACGTCCTGACTTTC. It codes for CASSQDSSGANVLTF.

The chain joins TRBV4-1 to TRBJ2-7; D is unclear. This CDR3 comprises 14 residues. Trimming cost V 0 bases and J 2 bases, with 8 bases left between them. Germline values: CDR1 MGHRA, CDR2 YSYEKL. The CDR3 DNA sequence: TGCGCCAGCAGCCAAGATTGGACCACCTACGAGCAGTACTTC. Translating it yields CASSQDWTTYEQYF.

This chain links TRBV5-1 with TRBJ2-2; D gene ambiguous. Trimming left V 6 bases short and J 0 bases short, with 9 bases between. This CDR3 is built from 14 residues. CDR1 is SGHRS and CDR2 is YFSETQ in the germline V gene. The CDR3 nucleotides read TGCGCCAGCACCCAAACAGCGAACACCGGGGAGCTGTTTTTT. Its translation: CASTQTANTGELFF.

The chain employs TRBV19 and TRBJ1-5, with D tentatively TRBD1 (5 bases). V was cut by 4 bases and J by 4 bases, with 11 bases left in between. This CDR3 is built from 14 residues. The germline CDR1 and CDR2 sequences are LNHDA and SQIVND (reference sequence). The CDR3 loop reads CASSTADKNQPQHF. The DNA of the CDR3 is TGTGCCAGTAGTACCGCGGACAAGAATCAGCCCCAGCATTTT. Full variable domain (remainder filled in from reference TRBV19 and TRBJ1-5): DGGITQSPKYLFRKEGQNVTLSCEQNLNHDAMYWYRQDPGQGLRLIYYSQIVNDFQKGDIAEGYSVSREKKESFPLTVTSAQKNPTAFYLCASSTADKNQPQHFGDGTRLSIL.